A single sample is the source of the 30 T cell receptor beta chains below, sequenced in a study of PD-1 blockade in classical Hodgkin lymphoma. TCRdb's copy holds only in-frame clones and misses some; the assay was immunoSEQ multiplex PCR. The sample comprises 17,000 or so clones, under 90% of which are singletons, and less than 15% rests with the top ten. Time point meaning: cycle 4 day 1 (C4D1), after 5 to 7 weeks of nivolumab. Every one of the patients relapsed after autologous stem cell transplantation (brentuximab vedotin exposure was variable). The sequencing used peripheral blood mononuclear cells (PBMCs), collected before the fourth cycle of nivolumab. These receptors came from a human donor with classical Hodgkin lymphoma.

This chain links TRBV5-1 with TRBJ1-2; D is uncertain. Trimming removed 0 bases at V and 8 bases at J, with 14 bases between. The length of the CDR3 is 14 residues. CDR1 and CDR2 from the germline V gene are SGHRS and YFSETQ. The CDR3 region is CASSLADLGEGYTF. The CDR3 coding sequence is TGCGCCAGCAGCTTGGCCGATCTCGGAGAGGGCTACACCTTC. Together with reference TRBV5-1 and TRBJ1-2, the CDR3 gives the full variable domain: KAGVTQTPRYLIKTRGQQVTLSCSPISGHRSVSWYQQTPGQGLQFLFEYFSETQRNKGNFPGRFSGRQFSNSRSEMNVSTLELGDSALYLCASSLADLGEGYTFGSGTRLTVV.

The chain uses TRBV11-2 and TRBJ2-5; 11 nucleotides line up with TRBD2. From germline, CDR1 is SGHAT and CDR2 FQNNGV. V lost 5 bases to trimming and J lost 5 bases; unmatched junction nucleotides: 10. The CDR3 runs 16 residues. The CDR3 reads CASSLNLAGGRETQYF. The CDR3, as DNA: TGTGCCAGCAGCCTCAATCTAGCGGGGGGAAGGGAGACCCAGTACTTC.

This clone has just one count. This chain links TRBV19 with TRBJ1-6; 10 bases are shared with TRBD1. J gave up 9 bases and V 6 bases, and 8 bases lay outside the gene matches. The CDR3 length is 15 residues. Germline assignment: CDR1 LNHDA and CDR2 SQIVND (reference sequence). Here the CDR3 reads CASRAGTGESSPLHF. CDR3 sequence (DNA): TGTGCCAGTAGGGCGGGGACAGGGGAGAGTTCACCCCTCCACTTT. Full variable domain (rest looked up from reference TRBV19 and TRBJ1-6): DGGITQSPKYLFRKEGQNVTLSCEQNLNHDAMYWYRQDPGQGLRLIYYSQIVNDFQKGDIAEGYSVSREKKESFPLTVTSAQKNPTAFYLCASRAGTGESSPLHFGNGTRLTVT.

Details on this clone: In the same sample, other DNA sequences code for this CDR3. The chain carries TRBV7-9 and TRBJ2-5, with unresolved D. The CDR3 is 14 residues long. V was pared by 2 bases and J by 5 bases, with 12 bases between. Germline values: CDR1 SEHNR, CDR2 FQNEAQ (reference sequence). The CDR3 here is CASSLMQSRETQYF. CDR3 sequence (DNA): TGTGCCAGCAGCTTAATGCAGTCGCGGGAGACCCAGTACTTC.

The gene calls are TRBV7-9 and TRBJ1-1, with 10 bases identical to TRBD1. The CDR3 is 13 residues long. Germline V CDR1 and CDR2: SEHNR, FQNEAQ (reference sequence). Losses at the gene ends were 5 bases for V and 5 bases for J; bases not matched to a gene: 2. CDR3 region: CASSPGQGTEAFF. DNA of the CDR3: TGTGCCAGCAGCCCGGGACAGGGGACTGAAGCTTTCTTT.

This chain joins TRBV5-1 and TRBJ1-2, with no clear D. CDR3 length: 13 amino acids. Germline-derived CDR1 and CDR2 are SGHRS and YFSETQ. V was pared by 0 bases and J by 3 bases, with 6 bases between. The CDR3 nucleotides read TGCGCCAGCAGCTTGGATGGCGACTATGGCTACACCTTC. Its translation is CASSLDGDYGYTF.

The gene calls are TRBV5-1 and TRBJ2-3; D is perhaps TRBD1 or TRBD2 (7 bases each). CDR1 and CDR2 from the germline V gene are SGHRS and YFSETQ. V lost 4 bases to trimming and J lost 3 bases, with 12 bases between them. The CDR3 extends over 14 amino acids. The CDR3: CASSQGGPTDTQYF. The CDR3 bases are TGCGCCAGCAGCCAGGGGGGGCCTACAGATACGCAGTATTTT.

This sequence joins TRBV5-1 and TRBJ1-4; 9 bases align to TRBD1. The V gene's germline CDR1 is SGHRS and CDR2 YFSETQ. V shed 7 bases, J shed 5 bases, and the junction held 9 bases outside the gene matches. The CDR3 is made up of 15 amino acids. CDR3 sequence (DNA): TGCGCCAGCTGCCTCGGGGACAGGGAGAATGAAAAACTGTTTTTT. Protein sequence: CASCLGDRENEKLFF.

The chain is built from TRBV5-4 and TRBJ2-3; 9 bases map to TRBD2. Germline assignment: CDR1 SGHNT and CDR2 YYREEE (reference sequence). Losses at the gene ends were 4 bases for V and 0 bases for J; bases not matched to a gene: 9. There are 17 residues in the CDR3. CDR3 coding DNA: TGTGCCAGCAGCCCCCCCACCGGGACTAGCAGCACAGATACGCAGTATTTT. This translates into CASSPPTGTSSTDTQYF.

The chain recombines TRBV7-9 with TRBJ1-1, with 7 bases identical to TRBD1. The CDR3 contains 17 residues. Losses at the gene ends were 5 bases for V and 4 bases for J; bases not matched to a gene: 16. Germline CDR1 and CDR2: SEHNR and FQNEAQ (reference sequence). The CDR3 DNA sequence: TGTGCCAGCAGCCGCACGACCATTATACAGGGGATCACTGAAGCTTTCTTT. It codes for CASSRTTIIQGITEAFF. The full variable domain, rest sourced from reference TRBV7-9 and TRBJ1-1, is DTGVSQNPRHKITKRGQNVTFRCDPISEHNRLYWYRQTLGQGPEFLTYFQNEAQLEKSRLLSDRFSAERPKGSFSTLEIQRTEQGDSAMYLCASSRTTIIQGITEAFFGQGTRLTVV.

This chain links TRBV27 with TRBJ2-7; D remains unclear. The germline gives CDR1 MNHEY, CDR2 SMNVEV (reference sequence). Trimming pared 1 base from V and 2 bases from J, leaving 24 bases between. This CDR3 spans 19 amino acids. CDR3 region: CASSLLSPDVLRIAYEQYF. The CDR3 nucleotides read TGTGCCAGCAGTTTATTGTCTCCAGACGTACTAAGAATTGCCTACGAGCAGTACTTC.

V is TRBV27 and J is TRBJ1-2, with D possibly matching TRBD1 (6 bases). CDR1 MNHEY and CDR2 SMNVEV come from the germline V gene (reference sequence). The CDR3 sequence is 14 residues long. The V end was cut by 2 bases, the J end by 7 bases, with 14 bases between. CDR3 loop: CASSLGGAHLGYTF. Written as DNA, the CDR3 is TGTGCCAGCAGTTTAGGGGGGGCGCATCTTGGCTACACCTTC.

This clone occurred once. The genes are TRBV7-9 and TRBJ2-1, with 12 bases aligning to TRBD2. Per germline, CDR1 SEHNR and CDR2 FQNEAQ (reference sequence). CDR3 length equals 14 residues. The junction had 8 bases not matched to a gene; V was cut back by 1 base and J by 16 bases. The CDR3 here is CASSLETSGGRCFF. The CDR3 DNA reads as TGTGCCAGCAGCTTAGAAACTAGCGGGGGGCGCTGTTTCTTC.

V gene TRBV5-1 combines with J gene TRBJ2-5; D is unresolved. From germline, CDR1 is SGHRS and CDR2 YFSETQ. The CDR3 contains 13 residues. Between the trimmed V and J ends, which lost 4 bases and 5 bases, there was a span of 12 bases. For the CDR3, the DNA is TGCGCCAGCAGCAAGGATGGGCTGGAGACCCAGTACTTC. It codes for CASSKDGLETQYF.

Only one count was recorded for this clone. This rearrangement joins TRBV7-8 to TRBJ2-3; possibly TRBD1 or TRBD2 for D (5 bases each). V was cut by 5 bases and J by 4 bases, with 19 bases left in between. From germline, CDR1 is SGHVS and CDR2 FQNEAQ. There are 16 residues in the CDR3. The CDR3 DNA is TGTGCCAGCAGCCCACCGTCCTTCAGAGGGGCAGATACGCAGTATTTT. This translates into CASSPPSFRGADTQYF.

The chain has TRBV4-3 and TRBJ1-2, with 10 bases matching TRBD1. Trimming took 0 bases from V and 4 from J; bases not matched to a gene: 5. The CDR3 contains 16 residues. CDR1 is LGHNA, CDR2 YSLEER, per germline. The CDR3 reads CASSQDERTGGYGYTF. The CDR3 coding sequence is TGCGCCAGCAGCCAAGATGAGAGGACAGGGGGCTATGGCTACACCTTC.

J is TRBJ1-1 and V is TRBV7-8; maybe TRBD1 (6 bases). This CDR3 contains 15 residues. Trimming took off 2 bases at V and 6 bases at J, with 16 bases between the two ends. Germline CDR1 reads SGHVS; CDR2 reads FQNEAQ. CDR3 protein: CASSLFAGATSEAFF. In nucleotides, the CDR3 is TGTGCCAGCAGCTTATTTGCGGGGGCGACATCTGAAGCTTTCTTT.

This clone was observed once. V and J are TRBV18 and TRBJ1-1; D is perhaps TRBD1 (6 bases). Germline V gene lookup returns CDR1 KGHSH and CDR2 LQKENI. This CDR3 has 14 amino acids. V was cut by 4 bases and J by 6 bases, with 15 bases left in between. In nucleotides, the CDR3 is TGTGCCAGCTCACAAAGGACAGAAGTAGCTGAAGCTTTCTTT. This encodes CASSQRTEVAEAFF.

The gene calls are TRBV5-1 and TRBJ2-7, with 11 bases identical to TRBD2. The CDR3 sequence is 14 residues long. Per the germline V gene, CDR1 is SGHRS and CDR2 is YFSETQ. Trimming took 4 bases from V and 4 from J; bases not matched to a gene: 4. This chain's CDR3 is CASSVSGGAYEQYF. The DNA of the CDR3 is TGCGCCAGCAGCGTTAGCGGGGGGGCGTACGAGCAGTACTTC.

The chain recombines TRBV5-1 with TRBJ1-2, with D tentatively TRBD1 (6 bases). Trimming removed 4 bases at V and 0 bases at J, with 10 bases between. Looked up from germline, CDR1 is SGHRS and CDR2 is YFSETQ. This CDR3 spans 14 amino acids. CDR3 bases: TGCGCCAGCAGCATAGGGACATCTAACTATGGCTACACCTTC. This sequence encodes CASSIGTSNYGYTF.

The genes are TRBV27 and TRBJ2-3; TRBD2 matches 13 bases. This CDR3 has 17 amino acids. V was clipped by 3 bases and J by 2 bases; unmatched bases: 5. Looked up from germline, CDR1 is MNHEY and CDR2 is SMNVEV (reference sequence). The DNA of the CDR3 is TGTGCCAGCAGTTTTATGGGACTAGCGGGGTCCACAGATACGCAGTATTTT. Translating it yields CASSFMGLAGSTDTQYF.

DNA for the CDR3: TGTGCCAGCAGTGAATTCGTCTACACTGAAGCTTTCTTT. Its translation: CASSEFVYTEAFF. The chain combines TRBV25-1 with TRBJ1-1, with D hard to call. CDR3 length equals 13 residues. Germline V gives CDR1 MGHDK, CDR2 SYGVNS. V lost 1 base and J lost 3, with 6 bases in between.

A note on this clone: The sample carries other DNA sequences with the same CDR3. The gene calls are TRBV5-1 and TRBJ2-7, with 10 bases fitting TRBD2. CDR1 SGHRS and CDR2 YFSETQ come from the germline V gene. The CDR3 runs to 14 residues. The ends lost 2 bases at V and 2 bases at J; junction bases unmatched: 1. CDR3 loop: CASSLSGGAYEQYF. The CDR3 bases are TGCGCCAGCAGCTTAAGCGGGGGGGCCTACGAGCAGTACTTC.

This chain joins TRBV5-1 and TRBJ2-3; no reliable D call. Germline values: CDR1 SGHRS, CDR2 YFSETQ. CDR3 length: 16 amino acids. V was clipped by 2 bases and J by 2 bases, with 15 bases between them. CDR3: CASSFQTGSITDTQYF. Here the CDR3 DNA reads TGCGCCAGCAGCTTCCAAACCGGCAGTATCACAGATACGCAGTATTTT.

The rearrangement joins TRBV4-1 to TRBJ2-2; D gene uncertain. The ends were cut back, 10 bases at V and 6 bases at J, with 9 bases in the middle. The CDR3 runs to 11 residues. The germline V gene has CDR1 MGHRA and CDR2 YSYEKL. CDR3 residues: CATNWAGELFF. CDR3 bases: TGCGCCACCAATTGGGCCGGGGAGCTGTTTTTT.

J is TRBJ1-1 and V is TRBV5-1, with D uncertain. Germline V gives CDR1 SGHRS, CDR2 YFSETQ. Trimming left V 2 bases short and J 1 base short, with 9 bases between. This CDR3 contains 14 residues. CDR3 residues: CASSFMAENTEAFF. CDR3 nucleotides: TGCGCCAGCAGCTTTATGGCGGAGAACACTGAAGCTTTCTTT. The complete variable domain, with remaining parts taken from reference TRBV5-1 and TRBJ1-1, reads KAGVTQTPRYLIKTRGQQVTLSCSPISGHRSVSWYQQTPGQGLQFLFEYFSETQRNKGNFPGRFSGRQFSNSRSEMNVSTLELGDSALYLCASSFMAENTEAFFGQGTRLTVV.

CDR3 DNA: TGTGCCAGCAGTGAGTCCGAGGGGCTAACCTACGAGCAGTACTTC. This sequence encodes CASSESEGLTYEQYF. The chain recombines TRBV2 with TRBJ2-7; D may be TRBD1 or TRBD2 (5 bases each). Germline CDR1 SNHLY, CDR2 FYNNEI. The V end lost 3 bases, the J end lost 2 bases, and 14 bases lay between the germline ends. This CDR3 spans 15 amino acids.

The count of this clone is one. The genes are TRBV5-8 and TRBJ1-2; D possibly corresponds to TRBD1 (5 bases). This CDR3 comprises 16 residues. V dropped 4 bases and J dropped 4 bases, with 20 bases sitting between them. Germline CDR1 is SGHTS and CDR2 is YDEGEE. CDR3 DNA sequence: TGTGCCAGCAGCCCTTCTGGTACAGGACCCTCCTATGGCTACACCTTC. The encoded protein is CASSPSGTGPSYGYTF.

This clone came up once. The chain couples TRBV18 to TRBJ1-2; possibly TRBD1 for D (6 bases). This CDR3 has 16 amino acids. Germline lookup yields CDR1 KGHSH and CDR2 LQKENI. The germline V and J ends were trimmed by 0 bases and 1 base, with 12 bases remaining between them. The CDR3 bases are TGTGCCAGCTCACCACCCGGCAGGGGCGGTAACTATGGCTACACCTTC. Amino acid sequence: CASSPPGRGGNYGYTF.

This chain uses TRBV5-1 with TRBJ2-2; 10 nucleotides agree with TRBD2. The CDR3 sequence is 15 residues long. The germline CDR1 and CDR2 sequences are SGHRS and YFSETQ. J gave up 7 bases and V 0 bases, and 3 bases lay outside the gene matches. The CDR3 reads CASSLASGGNGELFF. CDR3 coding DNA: TGCGCCAGCAGCTTGGCTAGCGGGGGAAACGGGGAGCTGTTTTTT. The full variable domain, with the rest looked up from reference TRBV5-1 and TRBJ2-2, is KAGVTQTPRYLIKTRGQQVTLSCSPISGHRSVSWYQQTPGQGLQFLFEYFSETQRNKGNFPGRFSGRQFSNSRSEMNVSTLELGDSALYLCASSLASGGNGELFFGEGSRLTVL.